This T cell receptor (beta chain) emerged from a study of monozygotic twins with inflammatory bowel disease. Germline V CDR1 and CDR2: SGDLS, YYNGEE. This CDR3 spans 13 amino acids. From its re-call of the 5' RACE reads, TCRdb lists each CDR3 protein once, without DNA. This repertoire includes 300,000 to 400,000 distinct CDR3 sequences. This clonotype was sampled from a human donor with ulcerative colitis or Crohn's disease, or a healthy co-twin of an affected twin (not recorded which). The gene calls are TRBV9 and TRBJ1-1. Material: blood. CDR3 protein: CASSVDVNTEAFF.